The 30 T cell receptor beta chains given below trace back to one sample, sequenced in a study of T-cell reconstitution after alpha-beta-depleted transplantation in children. Unique molecular identifiers tagged the TCRbeta library. TCRdb reprocessed the PCR reads via MiXCR and lists one record per CDR3 protein. The data contain around 130,000 distinct CDR3 sequences, about 9.9% of them singletons. This specimen consisted of PBMCs, mostly from graft donor cells, obtained 180 days after TCRalphabeta/CD19-depleted stem cell transplant. The source of these receptors is a girl under three years old who had a stem cell transplant for combined immunodeficiency, so the T cells may come from the graft donor.

This clonotype was seen more than once but under ten times. The chain employs TRBV6-2 or TRBV6-3 and TRBJ2-7, with 7 bases fitting TRBD1. The CDR3 runs 16 residues. CDR1 is MNHEY, CDR2 SVGEGT, per germline. Trimming at V came to 1 base and at J to 1 base, leaving 7 bases not matched to a gene. The CDR3 DNA sequence: TGTGCCAGCAGTTACTACACTTGGGACAGTTCCTACGAGCAGTACTTC. This encodes CASSYYTWDSSYEQYF.

The J gene is TRBJ2-4, the V gene TRBV7-2, with TRBD1 matching over 9 bases. Germline CDR1 SGHTA, CDR2 FQGNSA. V gave up 5 bases and J gave up 1 base; unmatched junction bases: 6. The CDR3 consists of 16 residues. CDR3 sequence: CASSPGQGHAKNIQYF. CDR3 in DNA: TGTGCCAGCAGCCCTGGACAGGGGCATGCCAAAAACATTCAGTACTTC.

The chain couples TRBV7-8 to TRBJ1-2; 7 nucleotides align to TRBD1. Losses at the gene ends were 7 bases for V and 7 bases for J; bases not matched to a gene: 15. This CDR3 is 15 amino acids long. CDR1 SGHVS and CDR2 FQNEAQ come from the germline V gene. CDR3: CASTQDGRGAGGYTF. For the CDR3, the DNA is TGTGCCAGCACCCAAGACGGCAGGGGGGCCGGTGGCTACACCTTC.

This chain uses TRBV20-1 with TRBJ2-1, with 10 bases matching TRBD1. The ends lost 6 bases at V and 4 bases at J; junction bases unmatched: 18. Germline lookup yields CDR1 DFQATT and CDR2 SNEGSKA (reference sequence). The CDR3 sequence is 18 residues long. The CDR3 loop is CSARRQGAWTTQYNEQFF. CDR3 in DNA: TGCAGTGCCAGGCGACAGGGGGCTTGGACTACCCAGTACAATGAGCAGTTCTTC.

This clonotype was counted only a few times. The gene calls are TRBV5-1 and TRBJ2-1; TRBD2 aligns across 8 bases. V dropped 0 bases and J dropped 8; count of bases not matched to a gene: 7. This CDR3 contains 15 residues. Germline assignment: CDR1 SGHRS and CDR2 YFSETQ. The CDR3 nucleotides read TGCGCCAGCAGCTTGGGCCCGGGAGGGCCTGATGAGCAGTTCTTC. As protein: CASSLGPGGPDEQFF. The full variable domain, its missing parts supplied by reference TRBV5-1 and TRBJ2-1, is KAGVTQTPRYLIKTRGQQVTLSCSPISGHRSVSWYQQTPGQGLQFLFEYFSETQRNKGNFPGRFSGRQFSNSRSEMNVSTLELGDSALYLCASSLGPGGPDEQFFGPGTRLTVL.

This sequence joins TRBV14 and TRBJ2-1; D may correspond to TRBD1 or TRBD2 (5 bases each). This CDR3 comprises 16 residues. Germline CDR1 and CDR2: SGHDN and FVKESK. Trimming left V 1 base short and J 5 bases short, with 15 bases between. The CDR3: CASSQGKGRTDNEQFF. CDR3 coding DNA: TGTGCCAGCAGCCAAGGTAAGGGACGGACGGACAATGAGCAGTTCTTC.

This clonotype came up a few times. The V gene is TRBV5-6, the J gene TRBJ2-1; 9 nucleotides agree with TRBD1. This CDR3 contains 15 residues. Per germline, CDR1 SGHDT and CDR2 YYEEEE. Losses at the gene ends were 5 bases for V and 1 base for J; bases not matched to a gene: 4. Here the CDR3 DNA reads TGTGCCAGCAGTCTAGACAGGGGGTCCTACAATGAGCAGTTCTTC. It codes for CASSLDRGSYNEQFF.

Only a few counts were recorded for this clonotype. The chain uses TRBV20-1 and TRBJ1-2; D not resolved. The CDR3 contains 13 residues. Germline V gives CDR1 DFQATT, CDR2 SNEGSKA (reference sequence). Trimming cost V 1 base and J 5 bases, with 11 bases left between them. CDR3 nucleotide sequence: TGCAGTGCTAGAGGGGCAAGAGGGTATGGCTACACCTTC. Translating it yields CSARGARGYGYTF.

This clonotype was seen a few times. V and J are TRBV7-8 and TRBJ2-3, with no clear D. Looked up from germline, CDR1 is SGHVS and CDR2 is FQNEAQ. The CDR3 is 16 amino acids. V lost 4 bases to trimming and J lost 2 bases, with 16 bases between them. In DNA form, the CDR3 reads TGTGCCAGCAGCTCCTCGACCCGCAGACCCACAGATACGCAGTATTTT. Encoded protein: CASSSSTRRPTDTQYF.

This clonotype has ten or more counts. The genes are TRBV29-1 and TRBJ1-1; 7 bases are a match to TRBD1. The CDR3 length is 13 residues. J gave up 1 base and V 7 bases, and 6 bases lay outside the gene matches. The germline gives CDR1 SQVTM, CDR2 ANQGSEA. CDR3 DNA sequence: TGCAGCGCCGCGGGACAGAAGAACACTGAAGCTTTCTTT. This sequence encodes CSAAGQKNTEAFF.

The CDR3 nucleotides read TGCAGTGCTCTAACCGGGACAGCTAGCACAGATACGCAGTATTTT. Protein: CSALTGTASTDTQYF. This chain joins TRBV20-1 and TRBJ2-3; TRBD1 matches 7 bases. V shed 5 bases and J 0 bases; nucleotides not matched to a gene: 8. This CDR3 has 15 amino acids. Germline lookup yields CDR1 DFQATT and CDR2 SNEGSKA (reference sequence).

Only a few counts were recorded for this clonotype. J is TRBJ1-6 and V is TRBV10-3; 7 nucleotides line up with TRBD1. Germline assignment: CDR1 ENHRY and CDR2 SYGVKD. The ends lost 2 bases at V and 7 bases at J; junction bases unmatched: 5. The CDR3 contains 15 residues. The CDR3 bases are TGTGCCATCAGTGAGGTCAGGGGGGAAAATTCACCCCTCCACTTT. Translation: CAISEVRGENSPLHF.

This chain connects TRBV10-3 to TRBJ1-1; no clear D gene. Germline values: CDR1 ENHRY, CDR2 SYGVKD. This CDR3 is built from 13 residues. The ends were cut back, 7 bases at V and 2 bases at J, with 11 bases in the middle. CDR3 bases: TGTGCCATCAAACCGGACCCTAACACTGAAGCTTTCTTT. This encodes CAIKPDPNTEAFF.

The chain employs TRBV29-1 and TRBJ1-1; perhaps TRBD1 as D (5 bases). CDR3 length: 13 amino acids. V lost 4 bases and J 3 bases, leaving 12 bases between the germline ends. Germline V gene lookup returns CDR1 SQVTM and CDR2 ANQGSEA. The CDR3 region has the DNA TGCAGCGTTGTCGTGGGGCAGGACACTGAAGCTTTCTTT. It codes for CSVVVGQDTEAFF.

This clonotype came up a few times. J is TRBJ2-7 and V is TRBV7-8; TRBD2 aligns across 10 bases. Germline V lookup: CDR1 SGHVS, CDR2 FQNEAQ. With V trimmed by 5 bases and J by 4 bases, 5 bases remained unmatched. The CDR3 contains 14 residues. CDR3 sequence (DNA): TGTGCCAGCAGCGACGTGGGACTAGCGTACGAGCAGTACTTC. Protein product: CASSDVGLAYEQYF.

This chain joins TRBV20-1 and TRBJ2-1; either TRBD1 or TRBD2 may fit D (6 bases each). Per germline, CDR1 DFQATT and CDR2 SNEGSKA (reference sequence). The CDR3 loop spans 17 amino acids. Trimming left V 1 base short and J 0 bases short, with 16 bases between. CDR3 amino acids: CSARASSGQSSYNEQFF. The CDR3 region has the DNA TGCAGTGCTAGAGCGAGTAGCGGACAGAGCTCCTACAATGAGCAGTTCTTC.

The gene calls are TRBV9 and TRBJ2-1; possibly TRBD2 for D (7 bases). The CDR3 runs 19 residues. Germline CDR1 is SGDLS and CDR2 is YYNGEE. Trimming pared 1 base from V and 2 bases from J, leaving 22 bases between. CDR3 sequence: CASSVNRGRGEPTYNEQFF. The DNA of the CDR3 is TGTGCCAGCAGCGTAAATAGGGGGAGGGGGGAACCAACCTACAATGAGCAGTTCTTC.

The chain couples TRBV12-3 or TRBV12-4 to TRBJ2-5, with TRBD1 identical over 10 bases. The CDR3 is 14 residues long. V shed 8 bases and J 5 bases; nucleotides not matched to a gene: 8. The CDR3 loop reads CASSGTGEWETQYF. The CDR3 coding sequence is TGTGCCAGCTCCGGGACAGGGGAGTGGGAGACCCAGTACTTC.

This clonotype was observed a handful of times. The rearrangement joins TRBV4-3 to TRBJ2-3; tentatively, D is TRBD1 or TRBD2 (6 bases each). The CDR3 is made up of 16 amino acids. V lost 0 bases and J 5 bases, leaving 15 bases between the germline ends. Germline V gene data show CDR1 as LGHNA and CDR2 as YSLEER. The CDR3, as DNA: TGCGCCAGCAGCCAAGAAAGCTCGGGGGCGATAGATACGCAGTATTTT. Translated, it gives CASSQESSGAIDTQYF.

This clonotype has more than one count but fewer than ten. The chain couples TRBV12-3 or TRBV12-4 to TRBJ2-5, with 7 bases identical to TRBD1. V shed 5 bases, J shed 3 bases, and the junction held 6 bases outside the gene matches. This CDR3 is built from 14 residues. CDR3: CASSTYRGKETQYF. CDR3 DNA sequence: TGTGCCAGCAGTACATACAGGGGAAAAGAGACCCAGTACTTC.

This clonotype has at least ten counts. The chain is built from TRBV7-2 and TRBJ2-2, with D uncertain. The germline CDR1 and CDR2 sequences are SGHTA and FQGNSA. Deletions cut 5 bases from V and 0 bases from J, with 10 bases between. The length of the CDR3 is 15 residues. The CDR3 sequence is CASSPGQANTGELFF. The DNA for the CDR3 is TGTGCCAGCAGCCCAGGTCAGGCGAACACCGGGGAGCTGTTTTTT.

The chain combines TRBV4-3 with TRBJ1-3, with D possibly matching TRBD1 (6 bases). The CDR3 length is 15 residues. Deletions cut 1 base from V and 4 bases from J, with 11 bases between. Germline loops: CDR1 LGHNA, CDR2 YSLEER. CDR3 residues: CASSQATGVGNTIYF. DNA of the CDR3: TGCGCCAGCAGCCAAGCGACAGGAGTCGGAAACACCATATATTTT.

This clonotype was seen ten or more times. This chain's CDR3 is CASSLVPGGDTEAFF. The CDR3 coding sequence is TGCGCCAGCAGCTTGGTTCCAGGCGGGGACACTGAAGCTTTCTTT. J is TRBJ1-1 and V is TRBV5-1; unclear D gene. V was cut by 0 bases and J by 3 bases, with 12 bases left in between. The CDR3 extends over 15 amino acids. Germline V gives CDR1 SGHRS, CDR2 YFSETQ.

This clonotype has just a few counts. The genes are TRBV11-3 and TRBJ2-7; either TRBD1 or TRBD2 may supply D (5 bases each). The V end lost 1 base, the J end lost 7 bases, and 11 bases lay between the germline ends. The CDR3 runs to 13 residues. Germline CDR1 SGHNT, CDR2 YENEEA. The CDR3 nucleotides are TGTGCCAGCAGCTTAGTGTGGGGCGGGGAGCAGTACTTC. It encodes CASSLVWGGEQYF.

The DNA for the CDR3 is TGTGCCAGCAAGCGGGGGCAGAGCTCCTACGAGCAGTACTTC. Translated, it gives CASKRGQSSYEQYF. The V and J genes are TRBV27 and TRBJ2-7; 8 bases fit TRBD2. The CDR3 contains 14 residues. The junction had 5 bases not matched to a gene; V was cut back by 7 bases and J by 0 bases. Germline V gene data show CDR1 as MNHEY and CDR2 as SMNVEV (reference sequence).

The chain uses TRBV5-1 and TRBJ1-1; 9 bases are a match to TRBD1. Trimming took 0 bases from V and 5 from J; bases not matched to a gene: 8. The CDR3 extends over 16 amino acids. Germline V gene lookup returns CDR1 SGHRS and CDR2 YFSETQ. The CDR3 DNA is TGCGCCAGCAGCTTGGGTCCGACAGGGGGAAGGACTGAAGCTTTCTTT. Its translation is CASSLGPTGGRTEAFF.

This clonotype was counted a few times. CDR3 nucleotides: TGCGCCAGCAGCTTAAAGGGCGACTATGGCTACACCTTC. Its protein is CASSLKGDYGYTF. J is TRBJ1-2 and V is TRBV5-1, with D unclear. Between the trimmed V and J ends, which lost 2 bases and 3 bases, there was a span of 8 bases. The CDR3 length is 13 residues. Germline-derived CDR1 and CDR2 are SGHRS and YFSETQ.

This clonotype was seen repeatedly, ten times or more. The chain links TRBV5-6 to TRBJ2-7; the D is unclear. This CDR3 has 15 residues. With 2 bases removed from V and 2 bases from J, the gap between germline ends came to 14 bases. From germline, CDR1 is SGHDT and CDR2 YYEEEE. The CDR3, as DNA: TGTGCCAGCAGCTTTTCTTGGCACGATCCCTACGAGCAGTACTTC. Protein sequence: CASSFSWHDPYEQYF.

The rearrangement uses TRBV12-3 or TRBV12-4 and TRBJ1-1; 8 positions match TRBD1. The CDR3 loop spans 12 amino acids. J gave up 7 bases and V 6 bases, and 4 bases lay outside the gene matches. The CDR3 DNA sequence: TGTGCCAGCAGACTCGACAGGGGTGAAGCTTTCTTT. Amino acids: CASRLDRGEAFF.

The V call is TRBV4-2, the J call TRBJ2-2; D ambiguous. CDR3 length: 16 residues. Germline CDR1 LGHNA, CDR2 YNFKEQ. V lost 0 bases, J lost 1 base, and 9 bases lay in between. DNA of the CDR3: TGTGCCAGCAGCCAAGATAGTCTCGGGAACACCGGGGAGCTGTTTTTT. It encodes CASSQDSLGNTGELFF.